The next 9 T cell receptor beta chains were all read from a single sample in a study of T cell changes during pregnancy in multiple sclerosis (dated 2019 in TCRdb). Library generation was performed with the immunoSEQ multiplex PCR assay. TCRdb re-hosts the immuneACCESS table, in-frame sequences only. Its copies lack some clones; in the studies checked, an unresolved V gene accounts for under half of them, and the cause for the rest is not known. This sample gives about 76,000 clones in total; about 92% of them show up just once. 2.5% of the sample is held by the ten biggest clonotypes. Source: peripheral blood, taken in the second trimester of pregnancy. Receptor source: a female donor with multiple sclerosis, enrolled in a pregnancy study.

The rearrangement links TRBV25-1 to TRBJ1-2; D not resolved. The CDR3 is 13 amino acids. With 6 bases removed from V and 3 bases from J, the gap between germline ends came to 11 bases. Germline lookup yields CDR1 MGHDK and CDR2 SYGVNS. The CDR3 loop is CASRSYSDYGYTF. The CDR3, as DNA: TGTGCCAGCAGGTCCTACAGTGACTATGGCTACACCTTC.

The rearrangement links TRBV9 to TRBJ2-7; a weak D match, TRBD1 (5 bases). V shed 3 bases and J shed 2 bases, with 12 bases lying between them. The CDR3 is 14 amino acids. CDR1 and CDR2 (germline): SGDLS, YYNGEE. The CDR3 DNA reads TGTGCCAGCAGCGCGGACATATACCCCTACGAGCAGTACTTC. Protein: CASSADIYPYEQYF.

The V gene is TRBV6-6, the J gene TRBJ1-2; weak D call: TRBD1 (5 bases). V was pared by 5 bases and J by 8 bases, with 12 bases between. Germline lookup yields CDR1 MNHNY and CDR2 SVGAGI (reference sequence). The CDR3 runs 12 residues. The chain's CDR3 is CASSPSGEGYTF. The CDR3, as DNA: TGTGCCAGCAGTCCCTCGGGGGAGGGCTACACCTTC.

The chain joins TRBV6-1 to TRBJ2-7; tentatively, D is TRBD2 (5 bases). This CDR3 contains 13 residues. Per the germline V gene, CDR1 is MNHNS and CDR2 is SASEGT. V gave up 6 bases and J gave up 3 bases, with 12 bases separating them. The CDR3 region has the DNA TGTGCCAGCAGCCCTAACAGCGGCTACGAGCAGTACTTC. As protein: CASSPNSGYEQYF.

CDR3 protein: CASSESQGNYYGYTF. CDR3 in DNA: TGTGCCAGCAGTGAATCACAGGGAAACTACTATGGCTACACCTTC. The chain recombines TRBV2 with TRBJ1-2, with D possibly TRBD1 on 6 matching bases. Between the trimmed V and J ends, which lost 2 bases and 3 bases, there was a span of 13 bases. Looked up from germline, CDR1 is SNHLY and CDR2 is FYNNEI. There are 15 residues in the CDR3.

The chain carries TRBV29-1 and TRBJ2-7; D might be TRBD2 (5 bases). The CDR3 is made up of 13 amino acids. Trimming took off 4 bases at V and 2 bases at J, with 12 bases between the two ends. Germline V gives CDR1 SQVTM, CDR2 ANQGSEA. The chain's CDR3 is CSVGRALTYEQYF. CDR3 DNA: TGCAGCGTTGGGCGGGCCCTAACCTACGAGCAGTACTTC.

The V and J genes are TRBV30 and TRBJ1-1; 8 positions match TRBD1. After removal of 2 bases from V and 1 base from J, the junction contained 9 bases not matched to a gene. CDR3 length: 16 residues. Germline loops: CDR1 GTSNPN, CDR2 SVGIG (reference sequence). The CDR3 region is CAWSIRTGGPNTEAFF. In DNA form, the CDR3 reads TGTGCCTGGAGTATCAGAACAGGGGGGCCGAACACTGAAGCTTTCTTT. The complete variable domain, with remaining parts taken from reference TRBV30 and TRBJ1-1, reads SQTIHQWPATLVQPVGSPLSLECTVEGTSNPNLYWYRQAAGRGLQLLFYSVGIGQISSEVPQNLSASRPQDRQFILSSKKLLLSDSGFYLCAWSIRTGGPNTEAFFGQGTRLTVV.

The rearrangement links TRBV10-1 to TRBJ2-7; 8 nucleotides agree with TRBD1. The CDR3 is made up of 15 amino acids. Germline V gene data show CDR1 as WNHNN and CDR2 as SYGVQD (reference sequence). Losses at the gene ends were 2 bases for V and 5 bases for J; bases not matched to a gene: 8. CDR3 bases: TGCGCCAGCAGTGAGAGTGGTCAGGGGGCGGACGAGCAGTACTTC. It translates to CASSESGQGADEQYF.

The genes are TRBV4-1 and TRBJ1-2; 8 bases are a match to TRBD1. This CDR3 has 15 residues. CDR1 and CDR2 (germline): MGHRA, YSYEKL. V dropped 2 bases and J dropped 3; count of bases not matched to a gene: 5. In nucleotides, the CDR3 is TGCGCCAGCAGCCAATTGTCGGGACAGGACTATGGCTACACCTTC. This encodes CASSQLSGQDYGYTF.